One and the same sample provided the 29 T cell receptor beta chains below, sequenced in a study of CD8 T cells in ankylosing spondylitis. Points from the study as a whole: Made up of eight highly homologous variants, a TCR beta motif appeared characteristic of ankylosing spondylitis blood.

Antigens of these TCRs are unknown. TCRdb re-derived calls from the 5' RACE reads in MiXCR, one entry per CDR3 protein. This table has some 700,000 distinct CDR3 sequences, 15% to 20% appearing once. Sequenced material: blood, either unsorted or a sorted T cell fraction (not recorded which). The receptors here all came from a male donor with ankylosing spondylitis.

The V call is TRBV5-1, the J call TRBJ2-1, with D possibly TRBD1 on 7 matching bases. Trimming took off 2 bases at V and 5 bases at J, with 11 bases between the two ends. Germline lookup yields CDR1 SGHRS and CDR2 YFSETQ. The CDR3 sequence is 14 residues long. For the CDR3, the DNA is TGCGCCAGCAGCTTCGGGGGACAGAACAATGAGCAGTTCTTC. Amino acids: CASSFGGQNNEQFF.

The chain is built from TRBV2 and TRBJ2-7; 11 bases line up with TRBD2. V was clipped by 6 bases and J by 4 bases; unmatched bases: 20. Germline V gives CDR1 SNHLY, CDR2 FYNNEI. CDR3 length: 19 amino acids. The CDR3 loop reads CASSLDSNRLAGRRYEQYF. CDR3 nucleotide sequence: TGTGCCAGCAGCCTGGACAGTAACCGACTAGCGGGGCGGAGGTACGAGCAGTACTTC.

This clonotype was seen repeatedly, ten times or more. The chain uses TRBV5-1 and TRBJ2-1, with a weak D call TRBD2 (7 bases). Germline loops: CDR1 SGHRS, CDR2 YFSETQ. V lost 4 bases, J lost 14 bases, and 16 bases lay in between. The CDR3 consists of 12 residues. In DNA, the CDR3 is TGCGCCAGCAGCCTAATACAGGGAGGGGAGTTCTTC. It yields the protein CASSLIQGGEFF.

The chain carries TRBV12-5 and TRBJ2-7, with D perhaps TRBD1 (6 bases). The CDR3 is made up of 15 amino acids. CDR1 is LGHNT, CDR2 FRNRAP, per germline. Trimming removed 2 bases from V and 3 bases from J, with 14 bases in between. The CDR3, as DNA: TGTGCTAGTGGTTTGCCGGGACACGGGATCTACGAGCAGTACTTC. Protein product: CASGLPGHGIYEQYF. Complete variable domain (other parts from reference TRBV12-5 and TRBJ2-7): DARVTQTPRHKVTEMGQEVTMRCQPILGHNTVFWYRQTMMQGLELLAYFRNRAPLDDSGMPKDRFSAEMPDATLATLKIQPSEPRDSAVYFCASGLPGHGIYEQYFGPGTRLTVT.

This clonotype was found once. The rearrangement uses TRBV11-3 and TRBJ2-7; TRBD1 might be the D (7 bases). V was shortened by 8 bases and J by 3 bases, with 14 bases between the two germline ends. Germline CDR1 SGHNT, CDR2 YENEEA. The CDR3 sequence is 13 residues long. The DNA for the CDR3 is TGTGCCAGCGCACGACAGGGAGGCTACGAGCAGTACTTC. Translation: CASARQGGYEQYF.

J is TRBJ2-3 and V is TRBV3-1, with D perhaps TRBD2 (6 bases). V was clipped by 0 bases and J by 1 base, with 14 bases between them. This CDR3 is 17 amino acids long. In germline, CDR1 is LGHDT, CDR2 YNNKEL (reference sequence). The DNA for the CDR3 is TGTGCCAGCAGCCAAGATCTTCGTACGGGGGGCACAGATACGCAGTATTTT. This gives the protein CASSQDLRTGGTDTQYF.

This clonotype was seen only a few times. The rearrangement links TRBV7-8 to TRBJ2-7; 7 bases agree with TRBD2. Germline V gene lookup returns CDR1 SGHVS and CDR2 FQNEAQ. Trimming at V came to 1 base and at J to 0 bases, leaving 6 bases not matched to a gene. CDR3 length: 16 residues. The CDR3 region has the DNA TGTGCCAGCAGCTTAGGGGCTAGCGGATTCTCCTACGAGCAGTACTTC. As protein: CASSLGASGFSYEQYF.

In its sample, this clonotype was seen many times. This rearrangement joins TRBV5-1 to TRBJ2-7; the match to TRBD1 covers 9 bases. V lost 4 bases to trimming and J lost 5 bases; unmatched junction nucleotides: 25. Germline V gives CDR1 SGHRS, CDR2 YFSETQ. CDR3 size: 20 residues. The CDR3: CASSRTNFLTRTGEVHEQYF. For the CDR3, the DNA is TGCGCCAGCAGCCGTACCAACTTTTTGACTCGGACAGGGGAAGTCCACGAGCAGTACTTC. Using reference TRBV5-1 and TRBJ2-7 for the parts outside the CDR3, the full variable domain is KAGVTQTPRYLIKTRGQQVTLSCSPISGHRSVSWYQQTPGQGLQFLFEYFSETQRNKGNFPGRFSGRQFSNSRSEMNVSTLELGDSALYLCASSRTNFLTRTGEVHEQYFGPGTRLTVT.

The J gene is TRBJ2-1, the V gene TRBV3-1; 7 bases match TRBD2. The V and J ends lost 3 bases and 6 bases, in that order; junction bases with no gene match: 8. The CDR3 is made up of 15 amino acids. Germline-derived CDR1 and CDR2 are LGHDT and YNNKEL (reference sequence). The CDR3 coding sequence is TGTGCCAGCAGCCAGCGACTAGCCCAGGGCAATGAGCAGTTCTTC. Translated, it gives CASSQRLAQGNEQFF.

This clonotype has just a few counts. The chain recombines TRBV20-1 with TRBJ2-3, with 11 bases matching TRBD2. The CDR3 is 20 amino acids. The germline V gene has CDR1 DFQATT and CDR2 SNEGSKA (reference sequence). After removal of 0 bases from V and 3 bases from J, the junction contained 17 bases not matched to a gene. CDR3 bases: TGCAGTGCTAGAGATCTGGAACTAGCGGGAGTTGGGTCCGGAACAGATACGCAGTATTTT. Protein product: CSARDLELAGVGSGTDTQYF.

In this sample, this clonotype turned up a few times. This chain uses TRBV28 with TRBJ1-4; a possible D gene is TRBD1 (5 bases). V lost 4 bases to trimming and J lost 4 bases, with 16 bases between them. Germline CDR1 is MDHEN and CDR2 is SYDVKM. This CDR3 has 16 amino acids. The CDR3 is CASSYPRDGINEKLFF. CDR3 nucleotide sequence: TGTGCCAGCAGTTACCCCCGGGACGGGATTAATGAAAAACTGTTTTTT.

V is TRBV5-6 and J is TRBJ1-5; weak D call: TRBD1 (5 bases). The CDR3 length is 16 residues. Germline values: CDR1 SGHDT, CDR2 YYEEEE. V was shortened by 0 bases and J by 0 bases, with 10 bases between the two germline ends. The CDR3: CASSLDRGNSNQPQHF. The CDR3 DNA follows: TGTGCCAGCAGCTTGGATCGGGGGAATAGCAATCAGCCCCAGCATTTT.

This clonotype has only a few counts. The chain is built from TRBV6-4 and TRBJ2-1, with 8 bases aligning to TRBD1. The ends lost 5 bases at V and 5 bases at J; junction bases unmatched: 8. Germline V gene data show CDR1 as MRHNA and CDR2 as SNTAGT. The CDR3 is 15 residues long. The CDR3, as DNA: TGTGCCAGCAGTAAGGACAGGGCCGGGAACAATGAGCAGTTCTTC. This codes for CASSKDRAGNNEQFF.

This clonotype turned up a few times. The chain carries TRBV5-1 and TRBJ2-7, with a tentative D call TRBD2 (6 bases). The germline gives CDR1 SGHRS, CDR2 YFSETQ. V was shortened by 0 bases and J by 3 bases, with 10 bases between the two germline ends. CDR3 length: 14 amino acids. Here the CDR3 DNA reads TGCGCCAGCAGCTTGGCTGGCGGGGACTACGAGCAGTACTTC. It translates to CASSLAGGDYEQYF.

The genes are TRBV7-2 and TRBJ2-1; 8 bases map to TRBD2. The CDR3 loop spans 15 amino acids. J lost 2 bases, V lost 5 bases, and 5 bases had no gene match. In germline, CDR1 is SGHTA, CDR2 FQGNSA. The CDR3 nucleotides read TGTGCCAGCAGCAAGCGGGAGAGCACCTACAATGAGCAGTTCTTC. Amino acid sequence: CASSKRESTYNEQFF.

Ten or more counts support this clonotype. This chain links TRBV5-6 with TRBJ1-2; D is uncertain. Germline V gene data show CDR1 as SGHDT and CDR2 as YYEEEE. Trimming left V 4 bases short and J 2 bases short, with 6 bases between. The CDR3 totals 12 residues. The CDR3 DNA reads as TGTGCCAGCAGCATTGAGAACTATGGCTACACCTTC. This codes for CASSIENYGYTF.

This clonotype was observed a few times. The chain joins TRBV7-9 to TRBJ2-7; D unclear. The CDR3 runs to 11 residues. The germline V and J ends were trimmed by 8 bases and 0 bases, with 5 bases remaining between them. Germline-derived CDR1 and CDR2 are SEHNR and FQNEAQ (reference sequence). CDR3 DNA sequence: TGTGCCAGCGCCCTCTCCTACGAGCAGTACTTC. It translates to CASALSYEQYF.

This clonotype was counted between two and nine times. This chain uses TRBV10-3 with TRBJ2-5; D is unresolved. Per the germline V gene, CDR1 is ENHRY and CDR2 is SYGVKD. The CDR3 is made up of 13 amino acids. The germline V and J ends were trimmed by 3 bases and 3 bases, with 8 bases remaining between them. CDR3 nucleotide sequence: TGTGCCATCAGTGACAGAGTAGAAGAGACCCAGTACTTC. Translating gives CAISDRVEETQYF.

The V and J genes are TRBV12-3 or TRBV12-4 and TRBJ1-2; D gene unclear. V was cut by 3 bases and J by 6 bases, with 11 bases left in between. This CDR3 is built from 13 residues. CDR3 loop: CASSLASVDGYTF. In nucleotides, the CDR3 is TGTGCCAGCAGTTTGGCCTCCGTGGATGGCTACACCTTC.

This clonotype was detected ten times or more. The chain has TRBV7-6 and TRBJ1-1, with unresolved D. Trimming stripped 5 bases from V and 0 bases from J, with 7 bases between. The CDR3 is 13 amino acids. Germline CDR1 is SGHVS and CDR2 is FNYEAQ. CDR3 sequence reads: CASSPQVNTEAFF. CDR3 nucleotides: TGTGCCAGCAGCCCTCAGGTGAACACTGAAGCTTTCTTT.

This clonotype was seen only a few times. This chain connects TRBV11-2 to TRBJ2-1, with D perhaps being TRBD1 or TRBD2 (6 bases each). The CDR3 extends over 15 amino acids. Per germline, CDR1 SGHAT and CDR2 FQNNGV. Trimming took off 4 bases at V and 3 bases at J, with 13 bases between the two ends. CDR3: CASSSPGGIYNEQFF. Here the CDR3 DNA reads TGTGCCAGCAGCTCACCCGGGGGCATCTACAATGAGCAGTTCTTC.

In this sample, this clonotype turned up many times. The chain has TRBV5-1 and TRBJ1-2, with 8 nucleotides matching TRBD1. The CDR3 has 15 residues. In germline, CDR1 is SGHRS, CDR2 YFSETQ. With 4 bases clipped from V and 0 bases from J, the junction kept 5 bases outside the gene matches. The CDR3 protein is CASSPWTGTNYGYTF. The CDR3 nucleotides are TGCGCCAGCAGCCCTTGGACAGGGACTAACTATGGCTACACCTTC.

The chain employs TRBV12-3 or TRBV12-4 and TRBJ2-2, with unresolved D. The ends were cut back, 7 bases at V and 4 bases at J, with 7 bases in the middle. This CDR3 has 12 residues. The CDR3 loop is CASTSGTGELFF. The CDR3 nucleotides are TGTGCCAGCACCTCAGGCACCGGGGAGCTGTTTTTT.

This clonotype occurred a few times. The rearrangement links TRBV10-3 to TRBJ2-1; 8 bases match TRBD1. V trimming: 3 bases; J trimming: 3 bases; junction bases outside the gene matches: 4. The length of the CDR3 is 15 residues. Per the germline V gene, CDR1 is ENHRY and CDR2 is SYGVKD. Here the CDR3 DNA reads TGTGCCATCAGTGAACCGGGACAGGACTACAATGAGCAGTTCTTC. Translation: CAISEPGQDYNEQFF.

The V and J genes are TRBV29-1 and TRBJ2-1; D gene unclear. CDR1 is SQVTM and CDR2 is ANQGSEA in the germline V gene. V lost 7 bases to trimming and J lost 0 bases, with 7 bases between them. The CDR3 extends over 12 amino acids. The CDR3 sequence: CSGRSSYNEQFF. In nucleotides, the CDR3 is TGCAGCGGGAGATCCTCCTACAATGAGCAGTTCTTC.

This clonotype was picked up a small number of times. The V and J genes are TRBV19 and TRBJ2-1; D ambiguous. V lost 0 bases, J lost 2 bases, and 5 bases lay in between. CDR1 LNHDA and CDR2 SQIVND come from the germline V gene (reference sequence). The CDR3 consists of 14 residues. The CDR3 loop reads CASSIDRPYNEQFF. The CDR3, as DNA: TGTGCCAGTAGTATAGATAGGCCCTACAATGAGCAGTTCTTC.

V and J are TRBV12-3 or TRBV12-4 and TRBJ2-1; D unclear. The CDR3 length is 17 residues. V shed 5 bases and J shed 0 bases, with 17 bases lying between them. CDR3 sequence: CASSPFPQQSSYNEQFF. The CDR3 DNA follows: TGTGCCAGCAGTCCCTTCCCCCAGCAAAGCTCCTACAATGAGCAGTTCTTC.

This clonotype was counted only a few times. This sequence joins TRBV5-1 and TRBJ2-7; 10 bases align to TRBD2. J was trimmed by 1 base and V by 0 bases; bases with no gene match: 1. CDR1 is SGHRS, CDR2 YFSETQ, per germline. The CDR3 contains 15 residues. CDR3 region: CASSLGSGRSYEQYF. CDR3 bases: TGCGCCAGCAGCTTGGGTAGCGGGAGGTCCTACGAGCAGTACTTC.

This clonotype was seen a handful of times. The chain links TRBV29-1 to TRBJ2-3, with 9 bases identical to TRBD1. The ends lost 4 bases at V and 4 bases at J; junction bases unmatched: 12. Germline CDR1 reads SQVTM; CDR2 reads ANQGSEA. This CDR3 region has 16 residues. Written as DNA, the CDR3 is TGCAGCGTTGTCGACAGGGGGGACGCGTCCGCAGATACGCAGTATTTT. It yields the protein CSVVDRGDASADTQYF.